This is a list of T cell receptor beta chains from one sample in a study of human T cells and chemical hapten exposure. TCRdb reprocessed the RACE reads via MiXCR and lists one record per CDR3 protein. The sample has 50,000 to 65,000 distinct CDR3 sequences, 9.4% seen once. This material consisted of whole blood, taken in connection with sensitization to the hapten diphenylcyclopropenone (DPC). Receptor source: a woman aged 40 to 50 with alopecia areata. Some clones in this sample may be carry-over from other donors' samples. Both conserved end residues are part of each CDR3. The order of the fields is CDR3 length, V gene, clone size, J gene, D gene, CDR3 protein, CDR3 DNA. A D gene is named only where the DNA matches it firmly. Expanded clones are given a class, and other clones once, few, many or no size at all.

16	TRBV4-1	many	TRBJ1-1	-	CASSQDRLAGNTEAFF	TGCGCCAGCAGCCAAGATCGGTTGGCAGGGAACACTGAAGCTTTCTTT
16	TRBV2	many	TRBJ2-6	-	CASKGVRGSGANVLTF	TGTGCCAGCAAGGGGGTTAGGGGCTCTGGGGCCAACGTCCTGACTTTC
15	TRBV28	few	TRBJ2-7	-	CASSLKPPTTYEQYF	TGTGCCAGCAGTTTAAAGCCGCCCACAACCTACGAGCAGTACTTC
12	TRBV12-3/TRBV12-4	many	TRBJ2-5	-	CASTGTLETQYF	TGTGCCAGCACCGGGACGTTGGAGACCCAGTACTTC
14	TRBV9	few	TRBJ1-1	-	CASSLRQDNTEAFF	TGTGCCAGCAGCCTAAGACAGGATAACACTGAAGCTTTCTTT
11	TRBV12-3/TRBV12-4	many	TRBJ2-4	-	CASSLGPQLHF	TGTGCCAGCAGTTTAGGGCCACAGTTACACTTC
10	TRBV29-1	-	TRBJ1-1	-	CSVGYTEAFF	TGCAGCGTTGGATATACTGAAGCTTTCTTT
13	TRBV27	many	TRBJ2-3	-	CASKGGTTDTQYF	TGTGCCAGCAAGGGGGGAACCACAGATACGCAGTATTTT
12	TRBV12-3/TRBV12-4	many	TRBJ2-1	-	CASSSGNNEQFF	TGTGCCAGCAGCTCCGGGAACAATGAGCAGTTCTTC
14	TRBV18	many	TRBJ1-1	TRBD1	CASSPRGQGTEAFF	TGTGCCAGCTCACCCCGAGGACAGGGAACTGAAGCTTTCTTT
17	TRBV6-5	many	TRBJ1-6	-	CASSYRNRTYYNSPLHF	TGTGCCAGCAGTTACCGTAACAGGACCTACTATAATTCACCCCTCCACTTT
19	TRBV5-1	many	TRBJ2-1	TRBD2	CASSPRLAGARSSYNEQFF	TGCGCCAGCAGCCCTCGACTAGCGGGGGCCCGGAGCTCCTACAATGAGCAGTTCTTC
15	TRBV6-2/TRBV6-3	many	TRBJ1-5	TRBD1	CASRSGQGSNQPQHF	TGTGCCAGCAGGAGCGGACAGGGAAGCAATCAGCCCCAGCATTTT
13	TRBV29-1	many	TRBJ2-7	-	CSVYGFWGDEQYF	TGCAGCGTCTACGGTTTTTGGGGCGACGAGCAGTACTTC